The 11 T cell receptor beta chains given below trace back to one sample, sequenced in a study of PD-L1 blockade in urothelial cancer. Stated time point: pretreatment peripheral blood. Measured with immunoSEQ multiplex PCR; TCRdb has only the in-frame clones, and not every one. This table has around 100,000 clones, 85% to 90% appearing once. The input for sequencing was PBMCs, taken around atezolizumab (anti-PD-L1) treatment. The receptor source for this set is a man aged 60 to 69 with urothelial cancer.

The V and J genes are TRBV30 and TRBJ1-5; 7 bases match TRBD1. The ends lost 2 bases at V and 9 bases at J; junction bases unmatched: 10. The germline gives CDR1 GTSNPN, CDR2 SVGIG (reference sequence). This CDR3 has 14 residues. CDR3 amino acids: CAWSPYRGLPPQHF. The CDR3 DNA is TGTGCCTGGAGTCCTTACAGGGGATTGCCGCCCCAGCATTTT.

The chain combines TRBV4-1 with TRBJ2-7, with 9 bases lining up with TRBD2. V dropped 8 bases and J dropped 0; count of bases not matched to a gene: 5. Germline-derived CDR1 and CDR2 are MGHRA and YSYEKL. The CDR3 has 14 residues. The DNA for the CDR3 is TGCGCCAGCCGACGGACTAGCGTCTCCTACGAGCAGTACTTC. It is translated as CASRRTSVSYEQYF.

CDR3 protein: CASSLGWSGGYF. CDR3 sequence (DNA): TGTGCCAGCAGCTTGGGTTGGAGCGGCGGGTACTTC. The chain employs TRBV5-6 and TRBJ2-7; weak D call: TRBD2 (5 bases). Trimming removed 0 bases at V and 12 bases at J, with 13 bases between. Germline CDR1 and CDR2: SGHDT and YYEEEE. The CDR3 has 12 residues.

This sequence joins TRBV6-1 and TRBJ1-4; tentative D call: TRBD1 (5 bases). Trimming cost V 3 bases and J 13 bases, with 12 bases left between them. The CDR3 spans 12 residues. Germline V gives CDR1 MNHNS, CDR2 SASEGT. The CDR3 spells CASSDAGSRLFF. The CDR3 DNA reads TGTGCCAGCAGTGATGCAGGGTCCAGACTGTTTTTT.

The CDR3 protein is CASSWGAQGPYEQYF. CDR3 bases: TGCGCCAGCAGCTGGGGCGCTCAGGGCCCCTACGAGCAGTACTTC. This rearrangement joins TRBV5-1 to TRBJ2-7, with D maybe TRBD1 (5 bases). CDR1 and CDR2 from the germline V gene are SGHRS and YFSETQ. V was cut by 3 bases and J by 2 bases, with 15 bases left in between. CDR3 size: 15 residues.

This clone was seen a handful of times. V and J are TRBV5-6 and TRBJ2-7; no clear D gene. The germline gives CDR1 SGHDT, CDR2 YYEEEE. The V end lost 0 bases, the J end lost 0 bases, and 7 bases lay between the germline ends. This CDR3 region has 14 residues. CDR3 sequence: CASSLGAISYEQYF. For the CDR3, the DNA is TGTGCCAGCAGCTTGGGGGCAATCTCCTACGAGCAGTACTTC.

The chain combines TRBV9 with TRBJ1-2; 7 bases fit TRBD1. CDR1 is SGDLS, CDR2 YYNGEE, per germline. Trimming cost V 5 bases and J 10 bases; bases outside gene matches: 11. This CDR3 contains 13 residues. The CDR3, as DNA: TGTGCCAGCAGTTCCGGACAGGCCCGGGACTACACCTTC. Translating it yields CASSSGQARDYTF.

V usage is TRBV29-1 and J usage is TRBJ2-7, with TRBD2 identical over 7 bases. Germline assignment: CDR1 SQVTM and CDR2 ANQGSEA. The CDR3 is 12 amino acids. V trimming: 4 bases; J trimming: 4 bases; junction bases outside the gene matches: 4. CDR3 protein: CSVVKGGYEQYF. The CDR3 nucleotides read TGCAGCGTTGTAAAGGGAGGGTACGAGCAGTACTTC.

The chain combines TRBV2 with TRBJ2-5, with D unresolved. Trimming stripped 6 bases from V and 0 bases from J, with 8 bases between. Germline CDR1 reads SNHLY; CDR2 reads FYNNEI. The CDR3 is made up of 13 amino acids. CDR3 protein: CASSTEYQETQYF. As DNA, the CDR3 is TGTGCCAGCAGCACAGAGTACCAAGAGACCCAGTACTTC. Supplemented by reference TRBV2 and TRBJ2-5, the full variable domain reads EPEVTQTPSHQVTQMGQEVILRCVPISNHLYFYWYRQILGQKVEFLVSFYNNEISEKSEIFDDQFSVERPDGSNFTLKIRSTKLEDSAMYFCASSTEYQETQYFGPGTRLLVL.

V and J are TRBV6-1 and TRBJ2-1; the match to TRBD2 covers 8 bases. This CDR3 has 13 amino acids. Germline loops: CDR1 MNHNS, CDR2 SASEGT. Germline trimming cut 6 bases from V and 8 bases from J; bases unmatched to any gene: 6. CDR3 nucleotide sequence: TGTGCCAGCAGCGGGACTAGTGACGATGAGCAGTTCTTC. It encodes CASSGTSDDEQFF.

The genes are TRBV19 and TRBJ2-1; 7 bases fit TRBD1. CDR1 and CDR2 (germline): LNHDA, SQIVND (reference sequence). With V trimmed by 6 bases and J by 9 bases, 5 bases remained unmatched. The CDR3 has 12 amino acids. The CDR3 loop is CASRRQGLEQFF. In nucleotides, the CDR3 is TGTGCCAGTAGGCGACAGGGTCTTGAGCAGTTCTTC.